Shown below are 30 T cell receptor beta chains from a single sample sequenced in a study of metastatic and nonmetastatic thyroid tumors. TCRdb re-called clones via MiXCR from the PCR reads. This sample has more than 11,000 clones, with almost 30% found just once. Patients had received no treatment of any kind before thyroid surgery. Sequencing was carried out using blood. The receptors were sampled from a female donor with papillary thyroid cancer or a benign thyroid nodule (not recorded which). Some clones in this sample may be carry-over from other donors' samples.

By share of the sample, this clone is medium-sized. The CDR3 bases are TGTGCCAGCAGCGGAGGGGGGGTTAGGCCCGAGCAGTACTTC. This sequence encodes CASSGGGVRPEQYF. The rearrangement links TRBV13 to TRBJ2-7; possible D gene TRBD2, 7 bases. CDR3 size: 14 residues. Per the germline V gene, CDR1 is PRHDT and CDR2 is FYEKMQ (reference sequence). Trimming stripped 5 bases from V and 6 bases from J, with 17 bases between.

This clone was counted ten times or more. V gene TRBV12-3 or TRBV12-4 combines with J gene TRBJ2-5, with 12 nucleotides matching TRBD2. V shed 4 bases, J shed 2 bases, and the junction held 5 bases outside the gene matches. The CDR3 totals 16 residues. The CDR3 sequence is CASSWTSGIRQETQYF. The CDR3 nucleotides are TGTGCCAGCAGTTGGACTAGCGGGATCAGGCAAGAGACCCAGTACTTC.

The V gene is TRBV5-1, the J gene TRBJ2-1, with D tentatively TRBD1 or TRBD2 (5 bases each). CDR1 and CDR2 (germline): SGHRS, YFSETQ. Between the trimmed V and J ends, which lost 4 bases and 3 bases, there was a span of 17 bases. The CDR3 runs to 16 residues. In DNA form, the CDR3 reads TGCGCCAGCAGCCCCAGGGCCAGCGGAAGCTACAATGAGCAGTTCTTC. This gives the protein CASSPRASGSYNEQFF.

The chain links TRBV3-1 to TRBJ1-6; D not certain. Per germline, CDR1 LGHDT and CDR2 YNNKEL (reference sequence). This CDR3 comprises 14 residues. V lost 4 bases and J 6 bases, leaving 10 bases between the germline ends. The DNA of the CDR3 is TGTGCCAGCAGCCGACTGAATCGTAATTCACCCCTCCACTTT. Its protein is CASSRLNRNSPLHF. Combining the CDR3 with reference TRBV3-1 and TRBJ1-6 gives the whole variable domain DTAVSQTPKYLVTQMGNDKSIKCEQNLGHDTMYWYKQDSKKFLKIMFSYNNKELIINETVPNRFSPKSPDKAHLNLHINSLELGDSAVYFCASSRLNRNSPLHFGNGTRLTVT.

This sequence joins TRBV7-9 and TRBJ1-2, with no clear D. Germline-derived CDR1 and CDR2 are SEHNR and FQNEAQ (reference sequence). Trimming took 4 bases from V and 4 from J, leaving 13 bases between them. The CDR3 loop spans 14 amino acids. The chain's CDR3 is CASSSSGAFYGYTF. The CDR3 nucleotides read TGTGCCAGCAGCTCCTCGGGAGCATTCTATGGCTACACCTTC.

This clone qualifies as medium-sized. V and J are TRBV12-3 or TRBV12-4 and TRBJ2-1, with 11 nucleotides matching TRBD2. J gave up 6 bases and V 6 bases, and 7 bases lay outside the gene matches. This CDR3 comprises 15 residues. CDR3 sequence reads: CASSPSGRRSNEQFF. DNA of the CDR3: TGTGCCAGCAGCCCTAGCGGGAGGCGGTCCAATGAGCAGTTCTTC.

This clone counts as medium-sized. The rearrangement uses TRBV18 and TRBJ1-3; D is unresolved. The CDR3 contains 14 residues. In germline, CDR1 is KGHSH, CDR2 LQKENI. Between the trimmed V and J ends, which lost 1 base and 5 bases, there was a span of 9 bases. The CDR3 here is CASSPQGIRNTIYF. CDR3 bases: TGTGCCAGCTCACCACAGGGCATCAGAAACACCATATATTTT. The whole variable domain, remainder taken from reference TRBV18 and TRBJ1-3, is NAGVMQNPRHLVRRRGQEARLRCSPMKGHSHVYWYRQLPEEGLKFMVYLQKENIIDESGMPKERFSAEFPKEGPSILRIQQVVRGDSAAYFCASSPQGIRNTIYFGEGSWLTVV.

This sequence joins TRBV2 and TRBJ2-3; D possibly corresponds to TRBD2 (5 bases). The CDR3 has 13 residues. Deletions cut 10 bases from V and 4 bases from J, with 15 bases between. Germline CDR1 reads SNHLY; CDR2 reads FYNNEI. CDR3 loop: CANKRDQADTQYF. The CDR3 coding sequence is TGTGCCAACAAACGGGATCAGGCAGATACGCAGTATTTT.

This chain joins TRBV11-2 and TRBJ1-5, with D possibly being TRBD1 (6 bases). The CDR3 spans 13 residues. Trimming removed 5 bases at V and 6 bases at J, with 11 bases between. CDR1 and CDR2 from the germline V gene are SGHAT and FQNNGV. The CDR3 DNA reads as TGTGCCAGCAGCCAAGGGACACTTCAGCCCCAGCATTTT. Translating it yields CASSQGTLQPQHF.

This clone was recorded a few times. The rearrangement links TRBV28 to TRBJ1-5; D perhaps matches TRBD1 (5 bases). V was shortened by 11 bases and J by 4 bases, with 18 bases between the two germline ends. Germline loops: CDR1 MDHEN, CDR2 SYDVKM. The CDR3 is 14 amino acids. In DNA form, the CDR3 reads TGTGCCCTCCAGGGCAGTCGTAAGAATCAGCCCCAGCATTTT. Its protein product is CALQGSRKNQPQHF. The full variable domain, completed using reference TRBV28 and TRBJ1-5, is DVKVTQSSRYLVKRTGEKVFLECVQDMDHENMFWYRQDPGLGLRLIYFSYDVKMKEKGDIPEGYSVSREKKERFSLILESASTNQTSMYLCALQGSRKNQPQHFGDGTRLSIL.

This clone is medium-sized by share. The CDR3 DNA sequence: TGTGCCAGCAGTCTCGGGACTCTCGGGGGAGATACGCAGTATTTT. This codes for CASSLGTLGGDTQYF. J is TRBJ2-3 and V is TRBV7-9, with D possibly being TRBD2 (6 bases). CDR3 length: 15 residues. CDR1 and CDR2 from the germline V gene are SEHNR and FQNEAQ (reference sequence). The V and J ends lost 6 bases and 5 bases respectively, with 18 bases between them.

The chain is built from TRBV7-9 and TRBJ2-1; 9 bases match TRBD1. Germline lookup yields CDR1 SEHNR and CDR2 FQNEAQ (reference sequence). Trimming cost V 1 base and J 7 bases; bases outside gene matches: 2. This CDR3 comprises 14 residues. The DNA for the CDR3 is TGTGCCAGCAGCTTAGAAGGACAGGGGAATGAGCAGTTCTTC. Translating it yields CASSLEGQGNEQFF.

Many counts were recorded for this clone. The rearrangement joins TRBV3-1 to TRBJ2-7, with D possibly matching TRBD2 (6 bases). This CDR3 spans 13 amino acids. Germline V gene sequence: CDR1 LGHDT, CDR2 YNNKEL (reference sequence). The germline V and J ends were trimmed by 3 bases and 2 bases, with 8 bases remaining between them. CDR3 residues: CASSQGGAYEQYF. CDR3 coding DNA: TGTGCCAGCAGCCAGGGGGGTGCCTACGAGCAGTACTTC.

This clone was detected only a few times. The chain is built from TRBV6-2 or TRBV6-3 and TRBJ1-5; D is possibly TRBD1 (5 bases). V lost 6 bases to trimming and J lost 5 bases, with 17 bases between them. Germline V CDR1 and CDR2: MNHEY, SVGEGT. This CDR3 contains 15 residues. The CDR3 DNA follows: TGTGCCAGCAGCTCCGGGACGGGGCCCCATCAGCCCCAGCATTTT. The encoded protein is CASSSGTGPHQPQHF.

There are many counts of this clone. The CDR3 reads CASSQGAGLGDQPQHF. In nucleotides, the CDR3 is TGCGCCAGCAGCCAAGGAGCGGGATTAGGGGATCAGCCCCAGCATTTT. The rearrangement links TRBV4-1 to TRBJ1-5; D is possibly TRBD1 (5 bases). Trimming stripped 1 base from V and 5 bases from J, with 15 bases between. This CDR3 region has 16 residues. Germline V gives CDR1 MGHRA, CDR2 YSYEKL.

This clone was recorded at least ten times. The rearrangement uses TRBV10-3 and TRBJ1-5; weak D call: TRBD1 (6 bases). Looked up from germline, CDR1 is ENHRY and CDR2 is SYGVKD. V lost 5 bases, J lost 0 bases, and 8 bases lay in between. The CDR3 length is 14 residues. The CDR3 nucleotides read TGTGCCATCAGTCACAGGGATAGCAATCAGCCCCAGCATTTT. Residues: CAISHRDSNQPQHF.

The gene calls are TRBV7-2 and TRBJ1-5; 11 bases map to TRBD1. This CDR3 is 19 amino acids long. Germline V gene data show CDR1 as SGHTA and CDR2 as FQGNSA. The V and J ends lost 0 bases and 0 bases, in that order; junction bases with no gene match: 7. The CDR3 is CASSLAGTGGPYSNQPQHF. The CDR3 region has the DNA TGTGCCAGCAGCTTAGCCGGGACAGGGGGACCTTATAGCAATCAGCCCCAGCATTTT.

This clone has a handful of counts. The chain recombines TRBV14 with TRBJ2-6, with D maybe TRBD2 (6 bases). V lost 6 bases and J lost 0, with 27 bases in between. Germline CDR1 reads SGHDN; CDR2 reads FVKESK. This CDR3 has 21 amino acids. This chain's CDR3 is CASRSARGVPGLCSGANVLTF. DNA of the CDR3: TGTGCCAGCAGAAGTGCGCGGGGAGTCCCCGGGCTGTGCTCTGGGGCCAACGTCCTGACTTTC.

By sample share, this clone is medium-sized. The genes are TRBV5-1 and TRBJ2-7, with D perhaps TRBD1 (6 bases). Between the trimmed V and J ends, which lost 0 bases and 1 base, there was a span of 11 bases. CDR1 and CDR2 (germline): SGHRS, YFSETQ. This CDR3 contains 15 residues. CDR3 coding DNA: TGCGCCAGCAGCTTGGTGGGGGCTAAATCCTACGAGCAGTACTTC. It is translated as CASSLVGAKSYEQYF.

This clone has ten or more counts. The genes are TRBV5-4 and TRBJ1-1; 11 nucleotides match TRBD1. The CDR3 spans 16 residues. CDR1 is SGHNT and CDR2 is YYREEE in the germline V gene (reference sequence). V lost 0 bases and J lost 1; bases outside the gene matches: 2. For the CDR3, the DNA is TGTGCCAGCAGCTTGGGGACAGGGGGCAGGAACACTGAAGCTTTCTTT. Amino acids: CASSLGTGGRNTEAFF.

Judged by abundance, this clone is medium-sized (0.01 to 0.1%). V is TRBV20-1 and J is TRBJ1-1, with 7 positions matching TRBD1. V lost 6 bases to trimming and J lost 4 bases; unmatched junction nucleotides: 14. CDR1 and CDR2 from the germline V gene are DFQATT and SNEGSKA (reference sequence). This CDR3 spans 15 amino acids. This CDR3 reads CSAPDREGASTEAFF. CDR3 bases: TGCAGTGCGCCCGACAGGGAGGGAGCAAGCACTGAAGCTTTCTTT.

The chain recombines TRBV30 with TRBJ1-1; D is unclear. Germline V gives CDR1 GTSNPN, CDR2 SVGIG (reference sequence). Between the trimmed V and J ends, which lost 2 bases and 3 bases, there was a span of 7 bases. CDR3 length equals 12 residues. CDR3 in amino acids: CAWSQVDTEAFF. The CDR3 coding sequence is TGTGCCTGGAGTCAGGTGGACACTGAAGCTTTCTTT.

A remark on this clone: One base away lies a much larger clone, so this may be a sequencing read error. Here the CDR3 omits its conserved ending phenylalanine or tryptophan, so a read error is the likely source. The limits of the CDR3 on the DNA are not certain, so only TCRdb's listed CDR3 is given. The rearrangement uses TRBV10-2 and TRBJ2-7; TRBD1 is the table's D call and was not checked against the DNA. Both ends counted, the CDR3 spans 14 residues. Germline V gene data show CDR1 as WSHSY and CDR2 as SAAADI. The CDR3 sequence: CASSQSRGWDELYP.

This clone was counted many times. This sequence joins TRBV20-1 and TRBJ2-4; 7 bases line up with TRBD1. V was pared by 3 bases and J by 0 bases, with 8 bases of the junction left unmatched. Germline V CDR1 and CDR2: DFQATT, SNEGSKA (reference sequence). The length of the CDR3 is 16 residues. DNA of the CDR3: TGCAGTGCTAGCGCACAGGGGTCCTTAGCCAAAAACATTCAGTACTTC. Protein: CSASAQGSLAKNIQYF.

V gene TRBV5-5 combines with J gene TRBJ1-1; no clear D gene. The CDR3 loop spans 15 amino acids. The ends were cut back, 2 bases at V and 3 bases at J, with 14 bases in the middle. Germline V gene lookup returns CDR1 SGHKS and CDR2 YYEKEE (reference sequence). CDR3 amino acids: CASSLRFGRDTEAFF. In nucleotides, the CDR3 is TGTGCCAGCAGCTTAAGATTCGGGAGGGACACTGAAGCTTTCTTT.

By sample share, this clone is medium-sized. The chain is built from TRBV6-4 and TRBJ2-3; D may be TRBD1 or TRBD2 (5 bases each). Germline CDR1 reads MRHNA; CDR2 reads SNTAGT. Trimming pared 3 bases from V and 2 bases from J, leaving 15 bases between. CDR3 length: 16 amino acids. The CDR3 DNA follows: TGTGCCAGCAGTGAGACCTGGGACCGCCCCACAGATACGCAGTATTTT. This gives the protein CASSETWDRPTDTQYF.

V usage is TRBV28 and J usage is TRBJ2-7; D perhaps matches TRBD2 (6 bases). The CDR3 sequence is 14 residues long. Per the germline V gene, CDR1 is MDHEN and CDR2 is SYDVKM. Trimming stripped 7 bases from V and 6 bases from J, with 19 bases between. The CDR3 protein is CASTATGGSGEQYF. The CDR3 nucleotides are TGTGCCAGCACTGCCACAGGAGGGTCCGGCGAGCAGTACTTC.

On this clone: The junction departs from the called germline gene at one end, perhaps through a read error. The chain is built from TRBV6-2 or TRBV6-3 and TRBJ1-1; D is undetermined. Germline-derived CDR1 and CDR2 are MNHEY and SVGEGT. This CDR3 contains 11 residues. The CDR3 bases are TGTGCCAGCAACGACATGGCTGAATCTTTCTTT. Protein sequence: CASNDMAESFF.

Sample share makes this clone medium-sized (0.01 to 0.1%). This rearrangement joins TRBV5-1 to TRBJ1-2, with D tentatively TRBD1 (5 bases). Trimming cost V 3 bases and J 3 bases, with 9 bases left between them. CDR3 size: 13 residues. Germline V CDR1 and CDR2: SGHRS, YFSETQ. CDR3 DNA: TGCGCCAGCAGCTATCAGGGAGACTATGGCTACACCTTC. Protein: CASSYQGDYGYTF.

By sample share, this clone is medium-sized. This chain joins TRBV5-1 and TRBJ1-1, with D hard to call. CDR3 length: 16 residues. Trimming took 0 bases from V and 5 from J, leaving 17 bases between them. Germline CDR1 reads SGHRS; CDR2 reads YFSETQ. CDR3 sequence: CASSLARDRKGTEAFF. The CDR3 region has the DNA TGCGCCAGCAGCTTGGCCCGTGACCGAAAAGGGACTGAAGCTTTCTTT. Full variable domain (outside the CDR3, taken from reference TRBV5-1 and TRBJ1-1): KAGVTQTPRYLIKTRGQQVTLSCSPISGHRSVSWYQQTPGQGLQFLFEYFSETQRNKGNFPGRFSGRQFSNSRSEMNVSTLELGDSALYLCASSLARDRKGTEAFFGQGTRLTVV.